These 18 T cell receptor beta chains were sequenced from one sample in a study of shared clonotypes between healthy human individuals. This table comes from immunoSEQ multiplex PCR, and its TCRdb copy is limited to in-frame clones, with some not included. The profile shows some 2.1 million clones, just under 95% of them singletons. The naive CD8 fraction comprised CD45RO-negative cells positively selected for CCR7 and excluded terminally differentiated effector memory CD45RA+ cells. The specimen sequenced was naive CD8+ T cells from PBMCs. These receptors all come from a man younger than 35 in good health. Some clones in this sample may be carry-over from other donors' samples.

The gene calls are TRBV28 and TRBJ1-3; D unclear. The germline CDR1 and CDR2 sequences are MDHEN and SYDVKM. The CDR3 contains 16 residues. V gave up 6 bases and J gave up 0 bases, with 15 bases separating them. Written as DNA, the CDR3 is TGTGCCAGCAGCAGACCCCTAATACGCTCTGGAAACACCATATATTTT. The encoded protein is CASSRPLIRSGNTIYF.

This chain joins TRBV7-2 and TRBJ2-2; D remains ambiguous. Germline CDR1 reads SGHTA; CDR2 reads FQGNSA. The V end was cut by 2 bases, the J end by 4 bases, with 5 bases between. The CDR3 runs to 13 residues. The CDR3 protein is CASSLSFTGELFF. In DNA, the CDR3 is TGTGCCAGCAGCTTATCATTCACCGGGGAGCTGTTTTTT.

The V and J genes are TRBV28 and TRBJ1-4; 7 bases align to TRBD1. Germline CDR1 is MDHEN and CDR2 is SYDVKM. The CDR3 is 19 amino acids. Unmatched junction bases numbered 21, after V lost 6 bases and J lost 5 bases. CDR3 sequence reads: CASRSSGGQYEWGNEKLFF. The CDR3 bases are TGTGCCAGCAGGTCCTCGGGGGGACAGTACGAATGGGGGAATGAAAAACTGTTTTTT. Complete variable domain (other parts from reference TRBV28 and TRBJ1-4): DVKVTQSSRYLVKRTGEKVFLECVQDMDHENMFWYRQDPGLGLRLIYFSYDVKMKEKGDIPEGYSVSREKKERFSLILESASTNQTSMYLCASRSSGGQYEWGNEKLFFGSGTQLSVL.

The J gene is TRBJ2-5, the V gene TRBV28; D possibly corresponds to TRBD2 (5 bases). The germline V gene encodes CDR1 MDHEN and CDR2 SYDVKM. The CDR3 is 13 amino acids. The V and J ends lost 7 bases and 1 base respectively, with 10 bases between them. The chain's CDR3 is CASNRGSQETQYF. In DNA, the CDR3 is TGTGCCAGCAACCGGGGTTCCCAAGAGACCCAGTACTTC.

V gene TRBV6-1 combines with J gene TRBJ1-5; 7 bases agree with TRBD1. The CDR3 covers 17 residues. Germline V gene sequence: CDR1 MNHNS, CDR2 SASEGT. V dropped 4 bases and J dropped 4; count of bases not matched to a gene: 13. This CDR3 is CASSGLILGQTNQPQHF. CDR3 DNA: TGTGCCAGCAGTGGTCTAATTTTGGGACAGACGAATCAGCCCCAGCATTTT.

V and J are TRBV5-1 and TRBJ2-7, with TRBD2 matching 13 bases. In germline, CDR1 is SGHRS, CDR2 YFSETQ. The J segment lost 2 bases and the V segment lost 4 bases, leaving 6 bases of the junction unmatched. The CDR3 consists of 16 residues. The CDR3 coding sequence is TGCGCCAGCAGCAGTACTAGCGGGAGGGTTGCCTACGAGCAGTACTTC. This codes for CASSSTSGRVAYEQYF. The whole variable domain, remainder taken from reference TRBV5-1 and TRBJ2-7, is KAGVTQTPRYLIKTRGQQVTLSCSPISGHRSVSWYQQTPGQGLQFLFEYFSETQRNKGNFPGRFSGRQFSNSRSEMNVSTLELGDSALYLCASSSTSGRVAYEQYFGPGTRLTVT.

The chain recombines TRBV4-1 with TRBJ2-1, with D perhaps TRBD1 (5 bases). The CDR3 runs to 17 residues. Germline CDR1 is MGHRA and CDR2 is YSYEKL. The ends were cut back, 1 base at V and 0 bases at J, with 13 bases in the middle. CDR3 in amino acids: CASSQGAGKPSYNEQFF. The CDR3 DNA reads TGCGCCAGCAGCCAAGGAGCAGGGAAGCCCTCCTACAATGAGCAGTTCTTC.

This rearrangement joins TRBV19 to TRBJ1-1; D might be TRBD1 (5 bases). The CDR3 is made up of 14 amino acids. Trimming removed 3 bases from V and 6 bases from J, with 14 bases in between. Germline loops: CDR1 LNHDA, CDR2 SQIVND (reference sequence). CDR3 bases: TGTGCCAGTAGTATCTCGGGGGGAGACGCTGAAGCTTTCTTT. This encodes CASSISGGDAEAFF.

A word on this clone: Other DNA sequences in the same sample also yield this CDR3. The chain combines TRBV27 with TRBJ2-7; D not resolved. This CDR3 is 14 amino acids long. V lost 2 bases and J 0 bases, leaving 8 bases between the germline ends. Germline assignment: CDR1 MNHEY and CDR2 SMNVEV (reference sequence). DNA of the CDR3: TGTGCCAGCAGTTTAGCACCCTCCTCCTACGAGCAGTACTTC. Translated: CASSLAPSSYEQYF.

The chain joins TRBV7-2 to TRBJ2-7, with 9 bases lining up with TRBD2. Germline assignment: CDR1 SGHTA and CDR2 FQGNSA. The CDR3 length is 14 residues. Trimming cost V 6 bases and J 3 bases; bases outside gene matches: 6. In DNA, the CDR3 is TGTGCCAGCAGGCCTAGCGGGATTAGCTACGAGCAGTACTTC. Its translation: CASRPSGISYEQYF.

The V and J genes are TRBV28 and TRBJ1-1, with 7 bases lining up with TRBD1. Germline CDR1 reads MDHEN; CDR2 reads SYDVKM. The CDR3 has 14 residues. V lost 3 bases to trimming and J lost 4 bases; unmatched junction nucleotides: 5. CDR3 coding DNA: TGTGCCAGCAGTTTTCTTGCAGGGGGCACTGAAGCTTTCTTT. This encodes CASSFLAGGTEAFF. Drawing the rest from reference TRBV28 and TRBJ1-1, the complete variable domain is DVKVTQSSRYLVKRTGEKVFLECVQDMDHENMFWYRQDPGLGLRLIYFSYDVKMKEKGDIPEGYSVSREKKERFSLILESASTNQTSMYLCASSFLAGGTEAFFGQGTRLTVV.

The chain links TRBV27 to TRBJ2-5; no definite D call. The germline CDR1 and CDR2 sequences are MNHEY and SMNVEV (reference sequence). This CDR3 comprises 14 residues. V gave up 3 bases and J gave up 4 bases, with 12 bases separating them. The CDR3 nucleotides are TGTGCCAGCAGTTTGATGGCATTTACAGAGACCCAGTACTTC. It encodes CASSLMAFTETQYF.

The chain uses TRBV30 and TRBJ2-1, with D hard to call. CDR1 is GTSNPN and CDR2 is SVGIG in the germline V gene (reference sequence). The CDR3 has 15 residues. Trimming took 0 bases from V and 2 from J, leaving 11 bases between them. The CDR3 loop is CAWSVIPAPYNEQFF. In nucleotides, the CDR3 is TGTGCCTGGAGTGTAATCCCCGCCCCCTACAATGAGCAGTTCTTC.

The chain has TRBV5-4 and TRBJ2-1; D assignment may be TRBD1 or TRBD2 (6 bases each). The germline gives CDR1 SGHNT, CDR2 YYREEE (reference sequence). CDR3 length: 16 amino acids. V was shortened by 4 bases and J by 5 bases, with 19 bases between the two germline ends. CDR3 bases: TGTGCCAGCAGCCAGGGGACTCCAATATCAAACAATGAGCAGTTCTTC. This codes for CASSQGTPISNNEQFF. The whole variable domain, remainder taken from reference TRBV5-4 and TRBJ2-1, is ETGVTQSPTHLIKTRGQQVTLRCSSQSGHNTVSWYQQALGQGPQFIFQYYREEENGRGNFPPRFSGLQFPNYSSELNVNALELDDSALYLCASSQGTPISNNEQFFGPGTRLTVL.

Comments on this clone: The same CDR3 can be traced to other DNA sequences in this sample. V usage is TRBV30 and J usage is TRBJ1-1; D is unclear. Germline CDR1 reads GTSNPN; CDR2 reads SVGIG (reference sequence). V was shortened by 5 bases and J by 0 bases, with 7 bases between the two germline ends. This CDR3 spans 12 amino acids. CDR3 bases: TGTGCCTGGGGTAGGCTGAACACTGAAGCTTTCTTT. Residues: CAWGRLNTEAFF. The full variable domain, its missing parts supplied by reference TRBV30 and TRBJ1-1, is SQTIHQWPATLVQPVGSPLSLECTVEGTSNPNLYWYRQAAGRGLQLLFYSVGIGQISSEVPQNLSASRPQDRQFILSSKKLLLSDSGFYLCAWGRLNTEAFFGQGTRLTVV.

This rearrangement joins TRBV7-9 to TRBJ2-5, with TRBD1 matching 12 bases. Trimming at V came to 5 bases and at J to 5 bases, leaving 9 bases not matched to a gene. In germline, CDR1 is SEHNR, CDR2 FQNEAQ (reference sequence). CDR3 length equals 16 residues. This CDR3 is CASSPGGQGAFETQYF. The CDR3 DNA follows: TGTGCCAGCAGCCCCGGGGGACAGGGGGCTTTCGAGACCCAGTACTTC.

The chain employs TRBV4-3 and TRBJ2-5; D is uncertain. This CDR3 has 14 residues. Deletions cut 3 bases from V and 2 bases from J, with 10 bases between. The V gene's germline CDR1 is LGHNA and CDR2 YSLEER. In DNA, the CDR3 is TGCGCCAGCAGCCATGGGGTCGGGCAAGAGACCCAGTACTTC. It encodes CASSHGVGQETQYF.

This chain uses TRBV2 with TRBJ1-5; D uncertain. The V and J ends lost 4 bases and 7 bases respectively, with 11 bases between them. In germline, CDR1 is SNHLY, CDR2 FYNNEI. CDR3 size: 13 residues. The CDR3 is CASSVGSGQPQHF. CDR3 nucleotide sequence: TGTGCCAGCAGTGTTGGGTCAGGACAGCCCCAGCATTTT.